These 32 T cell receptor beta chains share one sample of origin, sequenced in a study of shared clonotypes between healthy human individuals. Measured with immunoSEQ multiplex PCR; TCRdb has only the in-frame clones, and not every one. The profile shows about 600,000 clones, roughly 97% of them singletons. The sample comprised naive CD4+ T cells sorted from blood. As for subset: CD45RA+ positively selected. These receptors originate from a woman in her twenties or thirties in good health.

The rearrangement uses TRBV7-8 and TRBJ1-4; a possible D gene is TRBD1 (5 bases). This CDR3 is built from 17 residues. CDR1 and CDR2 from the germline V gene are SGHVS and FQNEAQ. The V end was cut by 5 bases, the J end by 6 bases, with 22 bases between. The CDR3, as DNA: TGTGCCAGCAGCCCCGGGCGGATGGGGCGAATCGATGAAAAACTGTTTTTT. Its translation is CASSPGRMGRIDEKLFF.

The chain has TRBV7-2 and TRBJ2-3; 10 bases align to TRBD2. In germline, CDR1 is SGHTA, CDR2 FQGNSA. The CDR3 contains 16 residues. With V trimmed by 0 bases and J by 3 bases, 3 bases remained unmatched. The CDR3 region is CASSLAASGSTDTQYF. The CDR3 DNA sequence: TGTGCCAGCAGCTTAGCGGCTAGCGGGAGTACAGATACGCAGTATTTT.

CDR3 protein: CASSPDRINEKLFF. The CDR3 nucleotides are TGTGCCAGCAGCCCGGACAGAATTAATGAAAAACTGTTTTTT. The chain links TRBV13 to TRBJ1-4, with D possibly TRBD1 on 6 matching bases. The germline V and J ends were trimmed by 5 bases and 4 bases, with 11 bases remaining between them. The germline CDR1 and CDR2 sequences are PRHDT and FYEKMQ (reference sequence). The CDR3 loop spans 14 amino acids.

The V gene is TRBV6-6, the J gene TRBJ2-2, with no clear D. The germline V gene encodes CDR1 MNHNY and CDR2 SVGAGI (reference sequence). V dropped 5 bases and J dropped 0 bases, with 10 bases sitting between them. The length of the CDR3 is 15 residues. The CDR3 here is CASSPRATNTGELFF. CDR3 nucleotides: TGTGCCAGCAGTCCCCGGGCCACGAACACCGGGGAGCTGTTTTTT.

The chain combines TRBV18 with TRBJ1-4, with D unresolved. Germline CDR1 KGHSH, CDR2 LQKENI. The CDR3 totals 15 residues. Trimming left V 2 bases short and J 7 bases short, with 14 bases between. The CDR3 DNA is TGTGCCAGCTCACCAGTCGTGGGAAATCGTGAAAAACTGTTTTTT. It specifies CASSPVVGNREKLFF.

This sequence joins TRBV5-1 and TRBJ2-5; 10 bases agree with TRBD2. The germline V gene encodes CDR1 SGHRS and CDR2 YFSETQ. V shed 1 base and J 2 bases; nucleotides not matched to a gene: 2. The CDR3 totals 15 residues. The CDR3 bases are TGCGCCAGCAGCTTGTTACTAGCGGGGCAAGAGACCCAGTACTTC. Protein sequence: CASSLLLAGQETQYF.

V usage is TRBV21-1 and J usage is TRBJ2-7; the listed D gene, TRBD1, was not tested against the DNA. TRBV21-1 is marked as a pseudogene. The CDR3 is made up of 19 amino acids. The CDR3 here is CASSSSRTTYRDRVDEQYF. DNA for the CDR3: TGTGCCAGCAGCAGTTCCCGGACCACGTATCGGGACAGGGTTGACGAGCAGTACTTC.

This chain uses TRBV10-3 with TRBJ2-4, with a weak D call TRBD1 (5 bases). Germline values: CDR1 ENHRY, CDR2 SYGVKD. The CDR3 is 16 residues long. V was cut by 5 bases and J by 0 bases, with 14 bases left in between. The CDR3 bases are TGTGCCATCAGTACGAACAGGACACTAGCCAAAAACATTCAGTACTTC. Its protein is CAISTNRTLAKNIQYF.

The chain uses TRBV11-2 and TRBJ2-7; a possible D gene is TRBD2 (7 bases). V was shortened by 0 bases and J by 0 bases, with 9 bases between the two germline ends. This CDR3 spans 15 amino acids. Germline CDR1 is SGHAT and CDR2 is FQNNGV. CDR3 in amino acids: CASSLDRGGSYEQYF. The CDR3, as DNA: TGTGCCAGCAGCTTAGATAGGGGGGGCTCCTACGAGCAGTACTTC.

A note on this clone: One end of the junction fails to match germline, which may point to a read error. The J gene is TRBJ2-2, the V gene TRBV30, with a possible D match to TRBD2 (5 bases). The CDR3 length is 14 residues. From germline, CDR1 is GTSNPN and CDR2 SVGIG (reference sequence). CDR3 in amino acids: CAGSRSSYSGELFF. CDR3 nucleotide sequence: TGTGCCGGGAGTCGATCTAGCTACTCCGGGGAGCTGTTTTTT. The full variable domain, in which reference TRBV30 and TRBJ2-2 provide the parts outside the CDR3, is SQTIHQWPATLVQPVGSPLSLECTVEGTSNPNLYWYRQAAGRGLQLLFYSVGIGQISSEVPQNLSASRPQDRQFILSSKKLLLSDSGFYLCAGSRSSYSGELFFGEGSRLTVL.

The chain employs TRBV6-1 and TRBJ1-5; D remains ambiguous. The CDR3 runs 15 residues. Germline assignment: CDR1 MNHNS and CDR2 SASEGT. The V gene lost 4 bases and the J gene lost 7 bases, with 17 bases spanning the gap. For the CDR3, the DNA is TGTGCCAGCAGTGGCCTGGGGAGCCCGAACCAGCCCCAGCATTTT. Translating it yields CASSGLGSPNQPQHF.

This clone was seen only once. The chain uses TRBV2 and TRBJ2-7; D is possibly TRBD1 (6 bases). Germline CDR1 and CDR2: SNHLY and FYNNEI. The CDR3 loop spans 13 amino acids. V was cut by 7 bases and J by 1 base, with 11 bases left in between. The CDR3 reads CASTVGQSYEQYF. Here the CDR3 DNA reads TGTGCCAGCACGGTAGGACAGTCCTACGAGCAGTACTTC.

The chain couples TRBV27 to TRBJ2-7; perhaps D is TRBD1 or TRBD2 (5 bases each). Per germline, CDR1 MNHEY and CDR2 SMNVEV (reference sequence). The CDR3 has 14 residues. The germline V and J ends were trimmed by 1 base and 1 base, with 8 bases remaining between them. CDR3 DNA sequence: TGTGCCAGCAGTTTATGGGGGAGTTCCTACGAGCAGTACTTC. Translating gives CASSLWGSSYEQYF.

This chain links TRBV28 with TRBJ2-7, with D perhaps matching TRBD1 (6 bases). V lost 6 bases and J lost 3, with 24 bases in between. CDR1 is MDHEN and CDR2 is SYDVKM in the germline V gene. The CDR3 spans 17 residues. CDR3: CASSRPLSGTHNYEQYF. The CDR3 DNA sequence: TGTGCCAGCAGCCGACCCTTATCCGGGACACATAACTACGAGCAGTACTTC.

The chain combines TRBV4-1 with TRBJ1-4; the D is unclear. The CDR3 is 13 residues long. Germline V lookup: CDR1 MGHRA, CDR2 YSYEKL. The ends were cut back, 2 bases at V and 2 bases at J, with 3 bases in the middle. The CDR3 spells CASSQWTNEKLFF. The CDR3 bases are TGCGCCAGCAGCCAATGGACTAATGAAAAACTGTTTTTT.

In regard to this clone: At the DNA level, this CDR3 is encoded by other sequences in the same sample as well. The V gene is TRBV18, the J gene TRBJ2-3; D gene ambiguous. The CDR3 spans 14 residues. Trimming removed 3 bases from V and 3 bases from J, with 10 bases in between. Per germline, CDR1 KGHSH and CDR2 LQKENI. As DNA, the CDR3 is TGTGCCAGCTCACCTAGTGGTAGTACAGATACGCAGTATTTT. Translating it yields CASSPSGSTDTQYF.

This chain links TRBV6-5 with TRBJ2-3; TRBD1 is a possible D gene (6 bases). CDR1 and CDR2 from the germline V gene are MNHEY and SVGAGI. CDR3 length: 13 residues. V lost 6 bases, J lost 4 bases, and 11 bases lay in between. Here the CDR3 DNA reads TGTGCCAGCAGCTCAGAGGGGGCAGATACGCAGTATTTT. Protein: CASSSEGADTQYF.

This chain uses TRBV11-2 with TRBJ2-1; TRBD2 matches 8 bases. The junction had 5 bases not matched to a gene; V was cut back by 5 bases and J by 2 bases. CDR1 is SGHAT, CDR2 FQNNGV, per germline. The CDR3 runs 15 residues. Written as DNA, the CDR3 is TGTGCCAGCAGCGAGACTAGCGCTCCCTACAATGAGCAGTTCTTC. As protein: CASSETSAPYNEQFF.

The chain couples TRBV27 to TRBJ2-5; 8 bases fit TRBD2. Germline CDR1 and CDR2: MNHEY and SMNVEV (reference sequence). The CDR3 extends over 14 amino acids. V dropped 8 bases and J dropped 5; count of bases not matched to a gene: 10. CDR3 loop: CASARGGARETQYF. CDR3 sequence (DNA): TGTGCCAGCGCCCGGGGGGGGGCTCGTGAGACCCAGTACTTC.

The rearrangement links TRBV28 to TRBJ2-1; D may match TRBD1 or TRBD2 (5 bases each). V was cut by 5 bases and J by 9 bases, with 29 bases left in between. CDR3 size: 18 residues. Germline assignment: CDR1 MDHEN and CDR2 SYDVKM. CDR3 amino acids: CASSGTGFASHPWGEQFF. The CDR3 DNA sequence: TGTGCCAGCAGTGGTACAGGCTTTGCTAGCCACCCTTGGGGTGAGCAGTTCTTC.

The chain carries TRBV2 and TRBJ2-7; a possible D gene is TRBD2 (5 bases). Per the germline V gene, CDR1 is SNHLY and CDR2 is FYNNEI. V lost 7 bases to trimming and J lost 1 base, with 11 bases between them. The CDR3 extends over 13 amino acids. CDR3 loop: CASTQAESYEQYF. The CDR3 DNA reads as TGTGCCAGCACTCAAGCGGAGTCCTACGAGCAGTACTTC. Variable domain in full (rest from reference TRBV2 and TRBJ2-7): EPEVTQTPSHQVTQMGQEVILRCVPISNHLYFYWYRQILGQKVEFLVSFYNNEISEKSEIFDDQFSVERPDGSNFTLKIRSTKLEDSAMYFCASTQAESYEQYFGPGTRLTVT.

This clone was found once. CDR3 nucleotide sequence: TGCGCCACCAGGACTAGCGGGAGGACTGTCGCCGGGGAGCTGTTTTTT. Its translation is CATRTSGRTVAGELFF. The chain employs TRBV10-2 and TRBJ2-2; 14 bases are shared with TRBD2. Germline loops: CDR1 WSHSY, CDR2 SAAADI. V trimming: 10 bases; J trimming: 6 bases; junction bases outside the gene matches: 10. The CDR3 consists of 16 residues.

This chain joins TRBV27 and TRBJ1-1, with D maybe TRBD1 (6 bases). V lost 3 bases, J lost 3 bases, and 17 bases lay in between. Looked up from germline, CDR1 is MNHEY and CDR2 is SMNVEV (reference sequence). There are 16 residues in the CDR3. The CDR3 region has the DNA TGTGCCAGCAGTTTCGGTAGGGGGGGTAAAGACACTGAAGCTTTCTTT. Its translation: CASSFGRGGKDTEAFF.

This clone was detected only once. CDR3 coding DNA: TGTGCCAGCAGCCGCTTTCTCGATAATGAGCAGTTCTTC. As protein: CASSRFLDNEQFF. The V gene is TRBV14, the J gene TRBJ2-1; D is unresolved. V was pared by 4 bases and J by 7 bases, with 11 bases between. CDR1 and CDR2 (germline): SGHDN, FVKESK. The CDR3 consists of 13 residues.

This chain joins TRBV5-4 and TRBJ2-1; tentative D call: TRBD2 (5 bases). CDR1 SGHNT and CDR2 YYREEE come from the germline V gene (reference sequence). The CDR3 consists of 16 residues. V was pared by 4 bases and J by 5 bases, with 19 bases between. As DNA, the CDR3 is TGTGCCAGCAGCCCCGGTCGGGGTGCCGGAAACAATGAGCAGTTCTTC. Its translation: CASSPGRGAGNNEQFF.

This clone was counted a single time. The chain uses TRBV11-3 and TRBJ2-2; D unresolved. The V end was cut by 4 bases, the J end by 1 base, with 4 bases between. CDR1 SGHNT and CDR2 YENEEA come from the germline V gene. The CDR3 covers 13 residues. The CDR3 sequence: CASSWLNTGELFF. The DNA for the CDR3 is TGTGCCAGCAGCTGGTTGAACACCGGGGAGCTGTTTTTT. Looking up the rest from reference TRBV11-3 and TRBJ2-2 gives the full variable domain: EAGVVQSPRYKIIEKKQPVAFWCNPISGHNTLYWYLQNLGQGPELLIRYENEEAVDDSQLPKDRFSAERLKGVDSTLKIQPAELGDSAVYLCASSWLNTGELFFGEGSRLTVL.

This chain links TRBV7-2 with TRBJ2-5; the D is unclear. The CDR3 runs to 15 residues. V gave up 0 bases and J gave up 0 bases, with 8 bases separating them. In germline, CDR1 is SGHTA, CDR2 FQGNSA. CDR3 in amino acids: CASSLAQVYQETQYF. The CDR3 bases are TGTGCCAGCAGCTTAGCTCAGGTTTACCAAGAGACCCAGTACTTC.

The chain has TRBV27 and TRBJ1-5; D gene uncertain. The germline V and J ends were trimmed by 5 bases and 5 bases, with 13 bases remaining between them. This CDR3 comprises 14 residues. Germline CDR1 MNHEY, CDR2 SMNVEV (reference sequence). CDR3 loop: CASSPRHWDQPQHF. The CDR3 DNA reads TGTGCCAGCAGTCCCCGACATTGGGATCAGCCCCAGCATTTT.

This chain connects TRBV4-2 to TRBJ2-7, with 8 bases that match TRBD1. This CDR3 has 15 amino acids. CDR1 and CDR2 from the germline V gene are LGHNA and YNFKEQ. V shed 3 bases, J shed 0 bases, and the junction held 4 bases outside the gene matches. CDR3 sequence reads: CASSHSGGLSYEQYF. The CDR3 bases are TGTGCCAGCAGCCACTCAGGGGGCCTCTCCTACGAGCAGTACTTC.

In this sample, this clone turned up once. This chain links TRBV6-5 with TRBJ1-4; D call uncertain. This CDR3 spans 16 amino acids. The germline gives CDR1 MNHEY, CDR2 SVGAGI. Trimming took 0 bases from V and 4 from J, leaving 12 bases between them. CDR3 loop: CASSYSSRVLNEKLFF. The CDR3 DNA is TGTGCCAGCAGTTACTCGAGTAGGGTTCTTAATGAAAAACTGTTTTTT.

This chain links TRBV6-5 with TRBJ1-2; maybe TRBD1 (5 bases). The CDR3 is 15 amino acids. With 0 bases removed from V and 5 bases from J, the gap between germline ends came to 13 bases. CDR1 and CDR2 (germline): MNHEY, SVGAGI. The CDR3 DNA sequence: TGTGCCAGCAGTTACTCGAGACAGCTTGGGTATGGCTACACCTTC. This codes for CASSYSRQLGYGYTF.

The gene calls are TRBV7-2 and TRBJ2-3, with a weak D call TRBD1 (6 bases). The CDR3 covers 15 residues. Germline V gene data show CDR1 as SGHTA and CDR2 as FQGNSA. Trimming shortened V by 3 bases and J by 3 bases, and 13 bases separated the two germline ends. The CDR3 nucleotides read TGTGCCAGCAGCTTCCACAGGGTGGAGACAGATACGCAGTATTTT. It specifies CASSFHRVETDTQYF.